A single sample gave rise to the 5 T cell receptor beta chains below, sequenced in a study of blood T cell repertoires in COVID-19. Data came from immunoSEQ multiplex PCR; TCRdb stores just in-frame clones and leaves some out. The sample carries fewer than 200,000 clones, 84% recorded once. The sample comprised peripheral blood. Every receptor here comes from a man between 70 and 80 years old with active or convalescent COVID-19.

This clone was seen many times. This sequence joins TRBV27 and TRBJ1-4; 9 bases match TRBD1. Germline V gene sequence: CDR1 MNHEY, CDR2 SMNVEV (reference sequence). The CDR3 is 14 residues long. Trimming cost V 7 bases and J 3 bases; bases outside gene matches: 3. Here the CDR3 reads CASTHRGPNEKLFF. CDR3 DNA: TGTGCCAGCACACACAGGGGGCCTAATGAAAAACTGTTTTTT.

V gene TRBV5-1 combines with J gene TRBJ2-7; 8 nucleotides align to TRBD1. After removal of 4 bases from V and 5 bases from J, the junction contained 8 bases not matched to a gene. Germline loops: CDR1 SGHRS, CDR2 YFSETQ. This CDR3 has 14 amino acids. The CDR3 loop reads CASSTGQGENEQYF. As DNA, the CDR3 is TGCGCCAGCAGCACCGGACAGGGAGAGAACGAGCAGTACTTC.

The V and J genes are TRBV6-5 and TRBJ1-2; 9 bases fit TRBD1. Germline loops: CDR1 MNHEY, CDR2 SVGAGI. The CDR3 is 15 residues long. V lost 6 bases, J lost 0 bases, and 5 bases stayed unmatched. CDR3 loop: CASRGQGLPNYGYTF. The DNA for the CDR3 is TGTGCCAGCAGGGGACAGGGCCTCCCTAACTATGGCTACACCTTC.

The J gene is TRBJ1-1, the V gene TRBV3-1 (or the pseudogene TRBV3-2); 8 nucleotides align to TRBD1. V trimming: 0 bases; J trimming: 6 bases; junction bases outside the gene matches: 15. The CDR3 is made up of 18 amino acids. Germline CDR1 and CDR2: LGHDT and YNNKEL (reference sequence). The CDR3 DNA is TGTGCCAGCAGCCAAGATTTCCGGACAGGGCTACCAAATTCTGAAGCTTTCTTT. The encoded protein is CASSQDFRTGLPNSEAFF.

This clone was seen more than once but under ten times. The V gene is TRBV7-2, the J gene TRBJ2-7, with TRBD1 matching over 8 bases. The CDR3 is 15 amino acids. J gave up 3 bases and V 4 bases, and 8 bases lay outside the gene matches. Germline V lookup: CDR1 SGHTA, CDR2 FQGNSA. CDR3 nucleotide sequence: TGTGCCAGCAGCTGGAAAGGACAGGGTGTCTACGAGCAGTACTTC. Its protein is CASSWKGQGVYEQYF.